The clone carrying this TCR beta chain has just one count. Here immunoSEQ multiplex PCR was the method, and the copy in TCRdb shows in-frame clones only, minus some. In the table there are tens of thousands of clones, about four fifths of which are singletons. This specimen belongs to a study of blood T cell repertoires in COVID-19. Germline-derived CDR1 and CDR2 are MNHEY and SVGEGT. This CDR3 is built from 19 residues. Trimming stripped 2 bases from V and 2 bases from J, with 25 bases between. The V call is TRBV6-2 or TRBV6-3, the J call TRBJ2-7, with D perhaps TRBD1 (6 bases). What was sequenced was peripheral blood. This receptor was taken from a man aged 65-85 years with acute or convalescent COVID-19. The CDR3 region has the DNA TGTGCCAGCAGTTACAAACTCAGTACAGGCAAGAGGGGGACCTACGAGCAGTACTTC. Translation gives CASSYKLSTGKRGTYEQYF.